A selection of T cell receptor beta chains follows, all from one sample in a study of blood T cell repertoires in COVID-19. Here immunoSEQ multiplex PCR was the method, and the copy in TCRdb shows in-frame clones only, minus some. The sample records some 27,000 clones, roughly 90% being singletons. Sequencing input: peripheral blood. All receptors come from a human donor in a cohort sampled during active COVID-19. Each CDR3 is given with its conserved first and last residue. Each record gives: V gene, CDR3 protein.

V: TRBV10-3
CDR3: CAIEEDLYQPQHF

V: TRBV19
CDR3: CASSKPGQDNYGYTF

V: TRBV7-2
CDR3: CASSPTGTSSTDTQYF

V: TRBV5-5
CDR3: CASSLQGQPVYEQYF

V: TRBV30
CDR3: CAWTLSERGNYGYTF

V: TRBV2
CDR3: CASTDRGGFVSGVGELFF

V: TRBV5-1
CDR3: CASSTTPEDYGYTF

V: TRBV11-2
CDR3: CASSKTGFTEAFF

V: TRBV5-1
CDR3: CASSLDWSNLADTQYF

V: TRBV10-3
CDR3: CAIRAHGADNYGYTF

V: TRBV7-9
CDR3: CASSETDTQYF

V: TRBV4-2
CDR3: CASSQEGGSSGNTIYF

V: TRBV30
CDR3: CAWREDLPSYGYTF

V: TRBV5-6
CDR3: CASSHGKGLLFF

V: TRBV5-6
CDR3: CASSEYRDYTF

V: TRBV5-4
CDR3: CASSTPGGFGYGYTF

V: TRBV7-6
CDR3: CASSPLDYVQYF

V: TRBV10-1
CDR3: CASSESSTGTEAFF

V: TRBV4-1
CDR3: CASSQEGVEGNQPQHF

V: TRBV10-3
CDR3: CAISEDRNYGYTF

V: TRBV23-1
CDR3: CASSQPDTGLAFVTDTQYF

V: TRBV12-5
CDR3: CASTGRGRSDTQYF

V: TRBV9
CDR3: CASSVATSVYNEQFF

V: TRBV7-2
CDR3: CASSEGSNQPQHF

V: TRBV5-1
CDR3: CASSRDRGGVSPLHF

V: TRBV7-9
CDR3: CASSLGRGLKQKNTEAFF

V: TRBV7-3
CDR3: CASSPDRVRGYTF

V: TRBV11-3
CDR3: CASSLFGRHNEQFF

V: TRBV5-5
CDR3: CASSWGGQGSTEAFF

V: TRBV7-9
CDR3: CASSSGQGGTETQYF

V: TRBV7-7
CDR3: CASSLASPGQGVGYTF

V: TRBV18
CDR3: CASSPRDIRAGELFF

V: TRBV15
CDR3: CATRGGGAGGLGTDTQYF

V: TRBV10-1
CDR3: CASQPSGGEYNEQFF

V: TRBV5-6
CDR3: CASSSLREFEQFF

V: TRBV6-2/TRBV6-3
CDR3: CASSSLGGGWNEQFF